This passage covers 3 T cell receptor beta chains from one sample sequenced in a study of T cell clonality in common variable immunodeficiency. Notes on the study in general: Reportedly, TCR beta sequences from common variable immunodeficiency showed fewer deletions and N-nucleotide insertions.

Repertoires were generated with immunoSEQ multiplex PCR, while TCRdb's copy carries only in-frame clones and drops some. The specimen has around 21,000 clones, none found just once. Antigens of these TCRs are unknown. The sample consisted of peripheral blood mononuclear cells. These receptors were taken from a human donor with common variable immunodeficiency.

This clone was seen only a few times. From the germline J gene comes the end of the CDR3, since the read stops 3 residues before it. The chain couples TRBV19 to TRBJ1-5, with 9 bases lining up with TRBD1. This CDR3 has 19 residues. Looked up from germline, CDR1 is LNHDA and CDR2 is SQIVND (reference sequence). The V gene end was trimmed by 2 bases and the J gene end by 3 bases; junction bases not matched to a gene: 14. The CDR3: CASSILRQGVGKPNQPQHF. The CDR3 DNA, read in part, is TGTGCCAGTAGTATACTACGACAGGGGGTTGGAAAGCCCAATCAGCCC.

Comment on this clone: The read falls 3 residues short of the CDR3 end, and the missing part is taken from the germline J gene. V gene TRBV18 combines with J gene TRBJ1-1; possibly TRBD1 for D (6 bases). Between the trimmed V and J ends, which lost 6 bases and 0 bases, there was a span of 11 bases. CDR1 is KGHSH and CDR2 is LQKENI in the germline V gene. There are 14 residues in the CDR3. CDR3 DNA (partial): TGTGCCAGCTCCGCCACAGGGTTGAACACTGAA. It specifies CASSATGLNTE. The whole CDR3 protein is CASSATGLNTEAFF.

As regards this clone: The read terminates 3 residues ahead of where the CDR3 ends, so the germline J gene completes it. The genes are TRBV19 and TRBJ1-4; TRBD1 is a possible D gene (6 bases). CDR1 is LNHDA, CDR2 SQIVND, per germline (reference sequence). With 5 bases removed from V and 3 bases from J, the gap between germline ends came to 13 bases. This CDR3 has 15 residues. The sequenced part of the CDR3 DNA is TGTGCCAGTAGTGCTCAGGGGTGGGCTAATGAAAAA. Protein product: CASSAQGWANEK. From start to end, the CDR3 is CASSAQGWANEKLFF.